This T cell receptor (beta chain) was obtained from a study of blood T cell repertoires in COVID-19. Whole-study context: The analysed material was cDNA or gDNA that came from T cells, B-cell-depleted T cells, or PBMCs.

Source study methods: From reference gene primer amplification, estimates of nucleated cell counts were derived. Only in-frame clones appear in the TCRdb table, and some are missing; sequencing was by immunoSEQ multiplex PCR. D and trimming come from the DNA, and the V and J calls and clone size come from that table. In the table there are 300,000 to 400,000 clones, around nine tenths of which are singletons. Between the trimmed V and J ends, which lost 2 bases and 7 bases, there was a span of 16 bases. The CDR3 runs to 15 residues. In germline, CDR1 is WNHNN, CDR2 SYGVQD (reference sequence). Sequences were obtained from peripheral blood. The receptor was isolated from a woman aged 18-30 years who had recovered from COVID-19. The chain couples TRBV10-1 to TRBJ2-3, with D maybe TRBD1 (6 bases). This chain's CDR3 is CASSERTGGTNTQYF. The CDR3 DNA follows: TGCGCCAGCAGTGAGAGGACTGGGGGCACGAATACGCAGTATTTT.